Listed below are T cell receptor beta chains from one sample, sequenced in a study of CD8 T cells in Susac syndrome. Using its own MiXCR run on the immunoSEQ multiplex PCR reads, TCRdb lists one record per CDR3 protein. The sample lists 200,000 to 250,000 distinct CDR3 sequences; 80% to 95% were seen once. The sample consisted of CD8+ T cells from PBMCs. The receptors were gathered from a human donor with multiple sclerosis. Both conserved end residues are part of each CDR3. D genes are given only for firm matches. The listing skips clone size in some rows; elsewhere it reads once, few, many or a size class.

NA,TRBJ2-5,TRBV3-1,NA,CASSQGRGLKTETQYF,TGTGCCAGCAGCCAAGGTCGGGGGCTCAAGACGGAGACCCAGTACTTC
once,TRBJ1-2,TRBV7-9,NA,CASSLADTYGYTF,TGTGCCAGCAGCTTAGCAGACACCTATGGCTACACCTTC
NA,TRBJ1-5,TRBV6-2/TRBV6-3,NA,CASSYLPQTYSNQPQHF,TGTGCCAGCAGTTACTTACCGCAAACTTATAGCAATCAGCCCCAGCATTTT
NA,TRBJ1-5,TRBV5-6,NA,CASSLLNQPQHF,TGTGCCAGCAGCCTCTTAAATCAGCCCCAGCATTTT
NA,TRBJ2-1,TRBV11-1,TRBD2,CASSLEDSSGGRSSYNEQFF,TGTGCCAGCAGCTTAGAAGATTCTAGCGGGGGCCGTAGCTCCTACAATGAGCAGTTCTTC
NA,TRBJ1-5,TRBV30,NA,CAWSGGPSQPQHF,TGTGCCTGGAGTGGGGGCCCAAGCCAGCCCCAGCATTTT
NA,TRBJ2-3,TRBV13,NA,CASSFRRLTDTQYF,TGTGCCAGCAGCTTCCGGAGGTTGACAGATACGCAGTATTTT
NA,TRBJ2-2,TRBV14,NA,CASSRAFTGELFF,TGTGCCAGCAGCCGGGCCTTTACCGGGGAGCTGTTTTTT
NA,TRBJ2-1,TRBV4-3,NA,CASSPEVARPYNEQFF,TGCGCCAGCAGCCCGGAGGTAGCGCGCCCCTACAATGAGCAGTTCTTC
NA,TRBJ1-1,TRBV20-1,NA,CSAILNTEAFF,TGCAGTGCTATTTTGAACACTGAAGCTTTCTTT
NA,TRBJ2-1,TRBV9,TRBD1,CASSGTQGWDEQFF,TGTGCCAGCAGCGGAACACAGGGGTGGGATGAGCAGTTCTTC
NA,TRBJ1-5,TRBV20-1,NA,CSARDLSNQPQHF,TGCAGTGCTAGAGACCTGAGCAATCAGCCCCAGCATTTT
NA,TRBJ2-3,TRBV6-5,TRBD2,CASSPFGASGDTQYF,TGTGCCAGCAGTCCCTTCGGGGCTAGCGGGGATACGCAGTATTTT
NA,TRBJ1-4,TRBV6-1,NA,CASSYALEMLFF,TGTGCCAGCAGTTACGCGCTTGAGATGCTGTTTTTT
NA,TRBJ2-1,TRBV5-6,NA,CASSLFPDSYKGNEQFF,TGTGCCAGCAGCTTGTTCCCGGACAGCTACAAGGGCAATGAGCAGTTCTTC
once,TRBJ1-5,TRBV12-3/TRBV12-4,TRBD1,CASSRHDRGSNQPQHF,TGTGCCAGCAGCCGCCACGACAGGGGTAGCAATCAGCCCCAGCATTTT
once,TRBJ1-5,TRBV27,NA,CATTRGPNQPQHF,TGTGCCACCACGCGGGGGCCGAATCAGCCCCAGCATTTT
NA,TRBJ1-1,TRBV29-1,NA,CSVLPGEKNTEAFF,TGCAGCGTTCTTCCAGGGGAAAAGAACACTGAAGCTTTCTTT
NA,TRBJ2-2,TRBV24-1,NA,CATSFRPLGEPNTGELFF,TGTGCCACCAGTTTCAGGCCCCTCGGGGAACCGAACACCGGGGAGCTGTTTTTT
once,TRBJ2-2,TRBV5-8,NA,CASSERGRGSGELFF,TGTGCCAGCAGCGAAAGGGGGAGAGGGTCCGGGGAGCTGTTTTTT
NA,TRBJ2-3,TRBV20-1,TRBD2,CSARDRAGGPDTQYF,TGCAGTGCTAGAGATCGAGCGGGGGGGCCTGATACGCAGTATTTT
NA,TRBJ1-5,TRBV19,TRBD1,CASSIVVARTGGNQPQHF,TGTGCCAGTAGTATAGTGGTTGCGAGGACAGGGGGTAATCAGCCCCAGCATTTT
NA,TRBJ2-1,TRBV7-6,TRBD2,CASSPIIRGLADYNEQFF,TGTGCCAGCAGTCCAATTATTAGGGGACTAGCGGATTACAATGAGCAGTTCTTC
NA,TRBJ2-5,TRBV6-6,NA,CASSPPMLYQETQYF,TGTGCCAGCAGCCCCCCTATGCTATACCAAGAGACCCAGTACTTC
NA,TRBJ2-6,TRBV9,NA,CASSAGPTSGANVLTF,TGTGCCAGCAGCGCGGGACCTACCTCTGGGGCCAACGTCCTGACTTTC
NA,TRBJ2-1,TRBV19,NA,CASSIEAGLGPYNEQFF,TGTGCCAGTAGTATAGAGGCCGGGCTAGGTCCCTACAATGAGCAGTTCTTC
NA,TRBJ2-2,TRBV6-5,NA,CASSYLDTGELFF,TGTGCCAGCAGTTACTTGGACACCGGGGAGCTGTTTTTT
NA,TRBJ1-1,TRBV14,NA,CASSQELRTNTEAFF,TGTGCCAGCAGCCAAGAGCTGAGAACGAACACTGAAGCTTTCTTT
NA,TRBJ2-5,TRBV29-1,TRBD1,CSLVGGTGGARGETQYF,TGCAGCCTCGTAGGGGGGACAGGGGGCGCCCGGGGGGAGACCCAGTACTTC
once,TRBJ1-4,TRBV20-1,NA,CSARDKGVTNEKLFF,TGCAGTGCTAGAGATAAAGGGGTTACTAATGAAAAACTGTTTTTT
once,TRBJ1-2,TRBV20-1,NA,CSARRTAAVRDGYTF,TGCAGTGCTCGACGGACAGCCGCAGTAAGAGATGGCTACACCTTC
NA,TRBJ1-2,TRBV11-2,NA,CASSRHPHWTENYGYTF,TGTGCCAGCAGCCGCCACCCTCATTGGACCGAGAACTATGGCTACACCTTC
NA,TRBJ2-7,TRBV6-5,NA,CASSYGQTGEQYF,TGTGCCAGCAGTTACGGCCAGACCGGAGAGCAGTACTTC
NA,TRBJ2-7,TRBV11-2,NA,CASSSPGRGYEQYF,TGTGCCAGCAGCTCCCCCGGTAGGGGATACGAGCAGTACTTC
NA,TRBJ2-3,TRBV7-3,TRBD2,CASSDSGTIVDTQYF,TGTGCCAGCAGCGACTCCGGGACTATAGTAGATACGCAGTATTTT
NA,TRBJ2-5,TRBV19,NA,CASSIIDQETQYF,TGTGCCAGTAGTATAATAGATCAAGAGACCCAGTACTTC
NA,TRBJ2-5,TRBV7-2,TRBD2,CASSSGLASRETQYF,TGTGCCAGCAGCTCCGGACTAGCGAGTCGCGAGACCCAGTACTTC